This note documents a single T cell receptor beta chain sequence. Per the authors' pipeline: Nucleated cell number was recorded as an estimate derived from reference gene primer amplification. Some clones are missing from TCRdb's copy, which holds only in-frame ones; the method was immunoSEQ multiplex PCR. V and J calls and clone size come straight from that table; D and trimming were deduced from the DNA. The sample has about 82,000 clones, around four fifths seen once. Germline assignment: CDR1 SGHVS and CDR2 FQNEAQ. The V and J ends lost 6 bases and 8 bases, in that order; junction bases with no gene match: 11. CDR3 length: 15 amino acids. These data come from a study of blood T cell repertoires in COVID-19. In the study overall: From T cells, B-cell-depleted T cells, or PBMCs came the material, which was cDNA or gDNA.

This chain uses TRBV7-8 with TRBJ2-1, with TRBD2 matching over 9 bases. The sequence was obtained from an older man with active or convalescent COVID-19. Sequencing was carried out using peripheral blood. Here the CDR3 reads CASRYGTSRYYEQFF. The DNA of the CDR3 is TGTGCCAGCAGATATGGGACTAGCCGTTACTATGAGCAGTTCTTC.